The 17 T cell receptor beta chains below come from one sample, sequenced in a study of blood T cell repertoires in COVID-19. Clones were read by immunoSEQ multiplex PCR, and TCRdb kept only the in-frame ones, dropping some. The table has more than 50,000 clones, about nine tenths seen once; the top ten hold approximately 1.6%. The source material was peripheral blood. These receptors all come from a human donor in a cohort sampled during active COVID-19.

The V call is TRBV5-4, the J call TRBJ1-1; D is perhaps TRBD1 (6 bases). Between the trimmed V and J ends, which lost 5 bases and 2 bases, there was a span of 13 bases. Germline lookup yields CDR1 SGHNT and CDR2 YYREEE (reference sequence). The CDR3 spans 14 residues. The CDR3: CASRADRQNTEAFF. DNA for the CDR3: TGTGCCAGCAGAGCTGACAGGCAAAACACTGAAGCTTTCTTT.

The rearrangement uses TRBV10-2 and TRBJ2-2; 8 bases line up with TRBD1. CDR3 length: 14 residues. Losses at the gene ends were 4 bases for V and 6 bases for J; bases not matched to a gene: 4. CDR1 and CDR2 (germline): WSHSY, SAAADI. CDR3 sequence reads: CASSAQGAPGELFF. DNA for the CDR3: TGCGCCAGCAGTGCCCAGGGGGCTCCCGGGGAGCTGTTTTTT.

This rearrangement joins TRBV7-3 to TRBJ1-2; tentative D call: TRBD1 (5 bases). The CDR3 has 17 amino acids. CDR1 and CDR2 (germline): SGHTA, FQGTGA. V was trimmed by 3 bases and J by 7 bases, leaving 24 bases between them. This CDR3 reads CASSLVRSQVTPGGYTF. The CDR3 bases are TGTGCCAGCAGCTTGGTGCGTTCACAGGTCACCCCGGGTGGCTACACCTTC.

This chain connects TRBV10-1 to TRBJ2-5; a possible D gene is TRBD2 (5 bases). The germline V gene encodes CDR1 WNHNN and CDR2 SYGVQD (reference sequence). Trimming pared 3 bases from V and 0 bases from J, leaving 11 bases between. The CDR3 consists of 15 residues. The CDR3 DNA reads as TGCGCCAGCAGTGAAACGGGAAGAAACCAAGAGACCCAGTACTTC. Translating it yields CASSETGRNQETQYF.

The chain recombines TRBV7-3 with TRBJ2-7, with 8 bases fitting TRBD1. V trimming: 2 bases; J trimming: 7 bases; junction bases outside the gene matches: 4. The CDR3 length is 13 residues. CDR1 SGHTA and CDR2 FQGTGA come from the germline V gene. The CDR3 loop reads CASSLDRGGEQYF. The CDR3 nucleotides read TGTGCCAGCAGCTTAGACAGGGGTGGTGAGCAGTACTTC. The full variable domain, completed using reference TRBV7-3 and TRBJ2-7, is GAGVSQTPSNKVTEKGKYVELRCDPISGHTALYWYRQSLGQGPEFLIYFQGTGAADDSGLPNDRFFAVRPEGSVSTLKIQRTERGDSAVYLCASSLDRGGEQYFGPGTRLTVT.

The chain couples TRBV2 to TRBJ2-5, with TRBD1 identical over 8 bases. In germline, CDR1 is SNHLY, CDR2 FYNNEI. The CDR3 is made up of 14 amino acids. V shed 7 bases and J 7 bases; nucleotides not matched to a gene: 11. The CDR3 bases are TGTGCCAGCACTCGGGACAGGTCGAAGGCGACCCAGTACTTC. Protein: CASTRDRSKATQYF. Full variable domain (missing parts from reference TRBV2 and TRBJ2-5): EPEVTQTPSHQVTQMGQEVILRCVPISNHLYFYWYRQILGQKVEFLVSFYNNEISEKSEIFDDQFSVERPDGSNFTLKIRSTKLEDSAMYFCASTRDRSKATQYFGPGTRLLVL.

The J gene is TRBJ2-3, the V gene TRBV20-1; TRBD2 agrees at 9 bases. The length of the CDR3 is 15 residues. V lost 3 bases to trimming and J lost 4 bases; unmatched junction nucleotides: 8. The V gene's germline CDR1 is DFQATT and CDR2 SNEGSKA (reference sequence). For the CDR3, the DNA is TGCAGTGCTAGTAGGGTAGCGGGAGTACCAGATACGCAGTATTTT. Amino acid sequence: CSASRVAGVPDTQYF.

The chain has TRBV7-8 and TRBJ1-1; D gene ambiguous. The CDR3 totals 13 residues. With 4 bases removed from V and 2 bases from J, the gap between germline ends came to 8 bases. Germline values: CDR1 SGHVS, CDR2 FQNEAQ. CDR3 in amino acids: CASSSAVNTEAFF. CDR3 coding DNA: TGTGCCAGCAGCTCCGCAGTAAACACTGAAGCTTTCTTT.

The genes are TRBV7-3 and TRBJ2-5, with 11 bases that match TRBD2. J gave up 2 bases and V 5 bases, and 4 bases lay outside the gene matches. The CDR3 is made up of 15 amino acids. CDR1 is SGHTA and CDR2 is FQGTGA in the germline V gene. The CDR3 sequence: CASSNRLAGQETQYF. Written as DNA, the CDR3 is TGTGCCAGCAGCAACAGACTAGCGGGACAAGAGACCCAGTACTTC.

The sample holds a few counts of this clone. The V call is TRBV5-4, the J call TRBJ2-5, with D maybe TRBD1 (6 bases). Germline loops: CDR1 SGHNT, CDR2 YYREEE (reference sequence). With 0 bases removed from V and 4 bases from J, the gap between germline ends came to 7 bases. This CDR3 is built from 13 residues. This CDR3 reads CASSLEQGETQYF. CDR3 DNA sequence: TGTGCCAGCAGCTTGGAACAGGGAGAGACCCAGTACTTC.

This clone has a single count. The chain employs TRBV27 and TRBJ2-7, with 12 bases identical to TRBD2. Trimming at V came to 2 bases and at J to 8 bases, leaving 10 bases not matched to a gene. CDR3 length: 16 amino acids. Germline V CDR1 and CDR2: MNHEY, SMNVEV (reference sequence). The CDR3 DNA reads TGTGCCAGCAGTTTAGTCCTAGCGGGAGGGCCCCCAAAGCAGTACTTC. This codes for CASSLVLAGGPPKQYF.

The rearrangement joins TRBV28 to TRBJ1-1, with TRBD1 matching 9 bases. The CDR3 runs to 14 residues. Germline V gene data show CDR1 as MDHEN and CDR2 as SYDVKM. The J segment lost 7 bases and the V segment lost 2 bases, leaving 5 bases of the junction unmatched. This CDR3 is CASSLTGGIDEAFF. The CDR3 nucleotides read TGTGCCAGCAGTTTAACAGGGGGCATCGATGAAGCTTTCTTT.

The V call is TRBV2, the J call TRBJ1-1; 10 nucleotides line up with TRBD1. Losses at the gene ends were 2 bases for V and 0 bases for J; bases not matched to a gene: 9. Germline-derived CDR1 and CDR2 are SNHLY and FYNNEI. This CDR3 contains 18 residues. CDR3 sequence reads: CASSERDRGLLMNTEAFF. CDR3 bases: TGTGCCAGCAGTGAACGGGACAGGGGTTTACTCATGAACACTGAAGCTTTCTTT.

The chain recombines TRBV6-2 or TRBV6-3 with TRBJ2-1; 7 nucleotides align to TRBD2. The CDR3 is 17 amino acids. The germline V gene has CDR1 MNHEY and CDR2 SVGEGT. Losses at the gene ends were 4 bases for V and 3 bases for J; bases not matched to a gene: 12. CDR3 protein: CASSFSPLAESYNEQFF. CDR3 nucleotides: TGTGCCAGCAGTTTTTCCCCTCTAGCGGAGAGCTACAATGAGCAGTTCTTC.

V is TRBV5-4 and J is TRBJ2-1, with 12 bases identical to TRBD2. This CDR3 has 15 amino acids. Unmatched junction bases numbered 7, after V lost 0 bases and J lost 12 bases. Germline assignment: CDR1 SGHNT and CDR2 YYREEE (reference sequence). In DNA, the CDR3 is TGTGCCAGCAGCTTGGTTCTAGCGGGAGGGGATCGGCAGTTCTTC. As protein: CASSLVLAGGDRQFF.

J is TRBJ2-1 and V is TRBV7-3; D is unresolved. Germline-derived CDR1 and CDR2 are SGHTA and FQGTGA. The V end lost 3 bases, the J end lost 4 bases, and 7 bases lay between the germline ends. The CDR3 extends over 13 amino acids. CDR3 nucleotide sequence: TGTGCCAGCAGCTTCGCCGAGTACAATGAGCAGTTCTTC. Residues: CASSFAEYNEQFF.

The V call is TRBV24-1, the J call TRBJ2-1; D uncertain. Per the germline V gene, CDR1 is KGHDR and CDR2 is SFDVKD. The V end was cut by 1 base, the J end by 4 bases, with 7 bases between. The CDR3 loop spans 14 amino acids. The DNA of the CDR3 is TGTGCCACCAGTGATTTTGAGCCTTACAATGAGCAGTTCTTC. This encodes CATSDFEPYNEQFF.